The 2 T cell receptor beta chains in this list originate from one sample, sequenced in a study of T-cell memory formation after mild COVID-19. TCRdb ran MiXCR on the 5' RACE reads and lists one entry per CDR3 protein. Of about 240,000 distinct CDR3 sequences listed, 8% to 9.5% are singletons. Sequencing was performed on PBMCs or a T cell subset sorted from them (not recorded which). The receptors here all came from a man younger than 30 who had mild COVID-19 (a few samples of this study predate the infection). Cell type and time point are not known.

In its sample, this clonotype was seen many times. The genes are TRBV5-1 and TRBJ2-7; tentative D call: TRBD2 (6 bases). Trimming removed 4 bases at V and 6 bases at J, with 23 bases between. In germline, CDR1 is SGHRS, CDR2 YFSETQ. The CDR3 contains 16 residues. CDR3 DNA: TGCGCCAGCAGCCCTGGAGTGCGGTCGGAGGGAGGCGAGCAGTACGTC. Translation gives CASSPGVRSEGGEQYV.

This clonotype was detected only a few times. The genes are TRBV4-3 and TRBJ1-1, with TRBD1 identical over 8 bases. The CDR3 length is 14 residues. The V gene's germline CDR1 is LGHNA and CDR2 YSLEER. J was trimmed by 6 bases and V by 2 bases; bases with no gene match: 5. CDR3 sequence: CASSQLDREAEAFF. The CDR3 DNA reads TGCGCCAGCAGCCAACTGGACAGGGAGGCTGAAGCTTTCTTT.